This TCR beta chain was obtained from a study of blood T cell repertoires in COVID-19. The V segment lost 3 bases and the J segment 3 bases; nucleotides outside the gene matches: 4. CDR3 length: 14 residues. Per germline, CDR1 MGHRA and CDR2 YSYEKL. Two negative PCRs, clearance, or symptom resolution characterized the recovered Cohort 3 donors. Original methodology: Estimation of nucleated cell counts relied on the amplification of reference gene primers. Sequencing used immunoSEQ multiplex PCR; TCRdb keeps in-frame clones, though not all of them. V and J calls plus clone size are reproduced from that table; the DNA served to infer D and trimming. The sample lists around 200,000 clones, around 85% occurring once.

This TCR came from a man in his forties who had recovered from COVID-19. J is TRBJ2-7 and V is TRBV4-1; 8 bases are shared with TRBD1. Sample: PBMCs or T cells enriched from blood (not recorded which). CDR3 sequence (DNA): TGCGCCAGCAGCCACGGACAGGGACTCTACGAGCAGTACTTC. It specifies CASSHGQGLYEQYF.